The rows below give T cell receptor beta chains drawn from one sample of a study of regulatory T cells in long-lasting Graves disease. TCRdb reprocessed the multiplex PCR reads via MiXCR and lists one record per CDR3 protein. The profile shows 250,000 or so distinct CDR3 sequences, more than 15% of them singletons. The same data also went into a second study, on T cells in Graves' hyperthyroidism and ophthalmopathy.

This specimen was peripheral blood mononuclear cells (PBMCs), taken at new diagnosis, from a patient treated with antithyroid drugs. All receptors come from a woman aged 30 to 39 with Graves disease. Both conserved end residues are part of each CDR3. Each record gives: CDR3 protein, CDR3 DNA, V gene, D gene, clone size, J gene. The D gene is left open where the match is weak. For some rows the clone size is stated as once, few or many, or as a class when expanded; others skip it.

CDR3aa: CASSQGTSGGTDTQYF
CDR3nt: TGCGCCAGCAGCCAAGGGACTAGCGGGGGCACAGATACGCAGTATTTT
v_gene: TRBV4-1
d_gene: TRBD2
abundance: many
j_gene: TRBJ2-3

CDR3aa: CASSYTGAANEKLFF
CDR3nt: TGTGCCAGCAGCTACACAGGGGCTGCTAATGAAAAACTGTTTTTT
v_gene: TRBV6-2/TRBV6-3
d_gene: TRBD1
abundance: many
j_gene: TRBJ1-4

CDR3aa: CASSVAAGAQPQHF
CDR3nt: TGTGCCAGCAGCGTCGCAGCAGGGGCCCAGCCCCAGCATTTT
v_gene: TRBV7-2
d_gene: .
abundance: .
j_gene: TRBJ1-5

CDR3aa: CAIKQGQGSYEQYF
CDR3nt: TGTGCCATCAAACAGGGGCAGGGCTCCTACGAGCAGTACTTC
v_gene: TRBV6-2/TRBV6-3
d_gene: TRBD1
abundance: many
j_gene: TRBJ2-7

CDR3aa: CASSQAPGTGEQNEQFF
CDR3nt: TGCGCCAGCAGCCAGGCCCCCGGGACAGGGGAACAGAATGAGCAGTTCTTC
v_gene: TRBV4-1
d_gene: TRBD1
abundance: many
j_gene: TRBJ2-1

CDR3aa: CASSLSDTGELFF
CDR3nt: TGTGCCAGCAGCTTAAGTGACACCGGGGAGCTGTTTTTT
v_gene: TRBV7-3
d_gene: .
abundance: many
j_gene: TRBJ2-2

CDR3aa: CASTRGTPTNEKLFF
CDR3nt: TGTGCCAGTACCCGTGGGACCCCAACTAATGAAAAACTGTTTTTT
v_gene: TRBV19
d_gene: .
abundance: many
j_gene: TRBJ1-4

CDR3aa: CASMIRDSNYGYTF
CDR3nt: TGTGCCAGCATGATCCGGGACAGTAACTATGGCTACACCTTC
v_gene: TRBV2
d_gene: TRBD1
abundance: many
j_gene: TRBJ1-2

CDR3aa: CSARESGFNYGYTF
CDR3nt: TGCAGTGCTAGAGAATCAGGGTTTAACTATGGCTACACCTTC
v_gene: TRBV20-1
d_gene: .
abundance: many
j_gene: TRBJ1-2

CDR3aa: CASSYIGDSYNSPLHF
CDR3nt: TGTGCCAGCAGTTACATTGGGGACTCCTATAATTCACCCCTCCACTTT
v_gene: TRBV6-5
d_gene: .
abundance: many
j_gene: TRBJ1-6

CDR3aa: CASSLGAGTDVMYF
CDR3nt: TGTGCCAGCAGCTTAGGGGCCGGGACCGACGTAATGTACTTC
v_gene: TRBV7-9
d_gene: .
abundance: .
j_gene: TRBJ2-7

CDR3aa: CASSSRWVGLTSGYTF
CDR3nt: TGTGCCAGCAGCTCCCGATGGGTAGGGCTAACTTCTGGCTACACCTTC
v_gene: TRBV7-2
d_gene: .
abundance: many
j_gene: TRBJ1-2

CDR3aa: CASSDNSPEQYF
CDR3nt: TGCGCCAGCAGTGATAACAGCCCGGAGCAGTACTTC
v_gene: TRBV10-1
d_gene: .
abundance: .
j_gene: TRBJ2-7

CDR3aa: CASSYGGGGFDETQYF
CDR3nt: TGTGCCAGCAGTTACGGCGGGGGCGGGTTCGATGAGACCCAGTACTTC
v_gene: TRBV6-9
d_gene: .
abundance: many
j_gene: TRBJ2-5

CDR3aa: CASSDGGAKETQYF
CDR3nt: TGTGCCAGCAGTGATGGGGGGGCGAAAGAGACCCAGTACTTC
v_gene: TRBV12-3/TRBV12-4
d_gene: .
abundance: many
j_gene: TRBJ2-5

CDR3aa: CASSQLGGELFF
CDR3nt: TGTGCCAGCAGCCAACTAGGGGGGGAGCTGTTTTTT
v_gene: TRBV7-3
d_gene: .
abundance: many
j_gene: TRBJ2-2

CDR3aa: CSAQNDFYEQYF
CDR3nt: TGCAGTGCCCAAAATGACTTCTACGAGCAGTACTTC
v_gene: TRBV20-1
d_gene: .
abundance: many
j_gene: TRBJ2-7

CDR3aa: CASRGQGAMSGYEQYF
CDR3nt: TGTGCCAGCAGGGGACAGGGGGCGATGAGCGGCTACGAGCAGTACTTC
v_gene: TRBV28
d_gene: TRBD1
abundance: many
j_gene: TRBJ2-7

CDR3aa: CASSTWTSGGADEQFF
CDR3nt: TGCGCCAGCAGCACCTGGACTAGCGGGGGGGCCGATGAGCAGTTCTTC
v_gene: TRBV5-1
d_gene: TRBD2
abundance: many
j_gene: TRBJ2-1

CDR3aa: CSARDRTHFYGYTF
CDR3nt: TGCAGTGCTAGAGATCGGACACATTTTTATGGCTACACCTTC
v_gene: TRBV20-1
d_gene: .
abundance: many
j_gene: TRBJ1-2

CDR3aa: CASSLDRQGAHTQYF
CDR3nt: TGTGCCAGCAGCTTAGACAGGCAGGGGGCCCATACGCAGTATTTT
v_gene: TRBV11-2
d_gene: TRBD1
abundance: many
j_gene: TRBJ2-3

CDR3aa: CASSLHRQSTNQPQHF
CDR3nt: TGTGCCAGCAGCCTCCACCGACAGAGCACCAATCAGCCCCAGCATTTT
v_gene: TRBV7-2
d_gene: .
abundance: many
j_gene: TRBJ1-5

CDR3aa: CASSLAGGWAKNIQYF
CDR3nt: TGTGCCAGCAGTCTCGCAGGGGGGTGGGCCAAAAACATTCAGTACTTC
v_gene: TRBV12-3/TRBV12-4
d_gene: .
abundance: .
j_gene: TRBJ2-4

CDR3aa: CASSSGPSSGNTIYF
CDR3nt: TGTGCCAGCAGCTCCGGGCCCAGCTCTGGAAACACCATATATTTT
v_gene: TRBV5-6
d_gene: .
abundance: many
j_gene: TRBJ1-3

CDR3aa: CASSIKGFNQPQHF
CDR3nt: TGTGCCAGTAGTATAAAAGGGTTTAATCAGCCCCAGCATTTT
v_gene: TRBV19
d_gene: .
abundance: few
j_gene: TRBJ1-5

CDR3aa: CASSLVPEDNEKLFF
CDR3nt: TGCGCCAGCAGCTTGGTGCCAGAGGATAATGAAAAACTGTTTTTT
v_gene: TRBV5-1
d_gene: .
abundance: many
j_gene: TRBJ1-4

CDR3aa: CATGGYTGELFF
CDR3nt: TGTGCCACCGGGGGGTACACCGGGGAGCTGTTTTTT
v_gene: TRBV15
d_gene: .
abundance: .
j_gene: TRBJ2-2

CDR3aa: CASSLDWTEGNTIYF
CDR3nt: TGCGCCAGCAGCTTGGATTGGACAGAAGGAAACACCATATATTTT
v_gene: TRBV5-1
d_gene: .
abundance: many
j_gene: TRBJ1-3

CDR3aa: CASSLARLEGQNTEAFF
CDR3nt: TGTGCCAGCAGCTTAGCACGGCTAGAGGGGCAGAACACTGAAGCTTTCTTT
v_gene: TRBV7-2
d_gene: .
abundance: many
j_gene: TRBJ1-1

CDR3aa: CASSYPQGRSTEAFF
CDR3nt: TGCGCCAGCAGCTATCCACAGGGGAGGAGCACTGAAGCTTTCTTT
v_gene: TRBV4-1
d_gene: TRBD1
abundance: few
j_gene: TRBJ1-1

CDR3aa: CASSLSASWNTEAFF
CDR3nt: TGTGCCAGCAGCTTGAGTGCCTCCTGGAATACTGAAGCTTTCTTT
v_gene: TRBV5-4
d_gene: .
abundance: .
j_gene: TRBJ1-1

CDR3aa: CASSPPEGRTGANVLTF
CDR3nt: TGTGCCAGCAGCCCTCCTGAGGGTCGGACTGGGGCCAACGTCCTGACTTTC
v_gene: TRBV7-9
d_gene: .
abundance: many
j_gene: TRBJ2-6

CDR3aa: CASSDRGSNQPQHF
CDR3nt: TGTGCCAGCTCGGACAGGGGTAGCAATCAGCCCCAGCATTTT
v_gene: TRBV12-3/TRBV12-4
d_gene: TRBD1
abundance: many
j_gene: TRBJ1-5

CDR3aa: CASRQSLGQGAPGYTF
CDR3nt: TGCGCCAGCAGACAATCTCTCGGACAGGGCGCCCCCGGCTACACCTTC
v_gene: TRBV4-1
d_gene: TRBD1
abundance: many
j_gene: TRBJ1-2

CDR3aa: CSAQQARGGSTEAFF
CDR3nt: TGCAGTGCCCAACAGGCCAGGGGTGGGAGTACTGAAGCTTTCTTT
v_gene: TRBV20-1
d_gene: .
abundance: many
j_gene: TRBJ1-1

CDR3aa: CASSFPQSNEQFF
CDR3nt: TGTGCCAGCAGTTTCCCACAGTCCAATGAGCAGTTCTTC
v_gene: TRBV27
d_gene: .
abundance: many
j_gene: TRBJ2-1

CDR3aa: CASSFFDRAGTQYF
CDR3nt: TGTGCCAGCAGTTTCTTTGACAGGGCGGGGACCCAGTACTTC
v_gene: TRBV28
d_gene: TRBD1
abundance: many
j_gene: TRBJ2-5

CDR3aa: CASRFRTLGDRGYNEQFF
CDR3nt: TGCGCCAGCAGGTTCCGCACCCTAGGGGACAGGGGATACAATGAGCAGTTCTTC
v_gene: TRBV5-1
d_gene: TRBD1
abundance: .
j_gene: TRBJ2-1